This is a list of T cell receptor beta chains from one sample in a study of shared clonotypes between healthy human individuals. Profiling relied on immunoSEQ multiplex PCR, and the TCRdb table lists in-frame clones only, not all of them. Of about 2.4 million clones detected, 93% appear once; the ten largest clones hold 0.36%. What was sequenced was naive CD4+ T cells from PBMCs. The receptors stem from a young man in good health. Some clones in this sample may be carry-over from other donors' samples. Both conserved end residues are part of each CDR3. The D gene is left open where the match is weak. Clone size is stated in some rows and not others, as once, few, many or a class when expanded.

j_call d_call v_call clone_size cdr3_aa cdr3_nt
TRBJ2-2 NA TRBV29-1 once CSPKTGAGELFF TGCAGCCCGAAAACGGGGGCCGGGGAGCTGTTTTTT
TRBJ2-5 NA TRBV18 NA CASSPLGRAETQYF TGTGCCAGCTCACCATTGGGAAGGGCCGAGACCCAGTACTTC
TRBJ2-7 TRBD1 TRBV27 NA CASSAYLTGTYEQYF TGTGCCAGCAGTGCCTATCTGACAGGGACCTACGAGCAGTACTTC
TRBJ2-2 TRBD1 TRBV5-6 NA CASSPSPRQGNTGELFF TGTGCCAGCAGCCCTTCCCCGCGACAGGGGAACACCGGGGAGCTGTTTTTT
TRBJ1-5 NA TRBV7-2 NA CASSEDYSNQPQHF TGTGCCAGCAGCGAGGATTATAGCAATCAGCCCCAGCATTTT
TRBJ2-3 NA TRBV20-1 NA CSARRTDTQYF TGCAGTGCTAGGCGCACAGATACGCAGTATTTT
TRBJ2-7 NA TRBV28 NA CASSLRVDYYEQYF TGTGCCAGCAGTTTAAGGGTGGACTACTACGAGCAGTACTTC
TRBJ1-2 NA TRBV30 NA CAWNLEARVGYTF TGTGCCTGGAACCTGGAGGCGAGGGTTGGCTACACCTTC
TRBJ2-3 TRBD2 TRBV7-2 NA CASSLAPLAGLGDTQYF TGTGCCAGCAGCTTAGCCCCCCTAGCGGGGCTGGGGGATACGCAGTATTTT
TRBJ2-3 TRBD1 TRBV18 NA CASSLDRVTQYF TGTGCCAGCTCACTGGACAGGGTAACGCAGTATTTT
TRBJ2-2 NA TRBV9 NA CASSLSGANTGELFF TGTGCCAGCAGCCTATCCGGGGCGAACACCGGGGAGCTGTTTTTT
TRBJ1-5 TRBD1 TRBV28 NA CASSFPGQGGEPQHF TGTGCCAGCAGTTTCCCCGGACAGGGTGGTGAGCCCCAGCATTTT
TRBJ2-7 NA TRBV7-2 NA CASSLRRASYEQYF TGTGCCAGCAGCTTACGGCGGGCCTCCTACGAGCAGTACTTC
TRBJ2-7 TRBD2 TRBV18 NA CASSPSGSDEQYF TGTGCCAGCTCACCCAGCGGGAGTGACGAGCAGTACTTC
TRBJ1-3 NA TRBV10-3 NA CAISESEILSSGNTIYF TGTGCCATCAGTGAGTCGGAGATACTAAGTTCTGGAAACACCATATATTTT
TRBJ1-2 TRBD1 TRBV4-3 few CASKGRGNYGYTF TGCGCCAGCAAGGGCAGGGGGAACTATGGCTACACCTTC
TRBJ2-5 TRBD1 TRBV5-1 NA CASSFFGQGAEETQYF TGCGCCAGCAGCTTTTTTGGACAGGGGGCTGAGGAGACCCAGTACTTC
TRBJ2-1 TRBD1 TRBV19 NA CASRSRTGFRNEQFF TGTGCCAGTAGGTCGCGGACAGGGTTCCGCAATGAGCAGTTCTTC
TRBJ1-3 NA TRBV5-1 NA CASSFGSSGNTIYF TGCGCCAGCAGCTTTGGGTCCTCTGGAAACACCATATATTTT
TRBJ2-7 NA TRBV6-1 NA CASRSGPPAEQYF TGTGCCAGCAGGTCGGGACCCCCCGCCGAGCAGTACTTC
TRBJ1-5 NA TRBV11-3 NA CASSSPPGRVSNQPQHF TGTGCCAGCAGCTCGCCCCCAGGGAGAGTGAGCAATCAGCCCCAGCATTTT
TRBJ1-2 TRBD1 TRBV10-3 once CATSGGYYGYTF TGTGCCACTTCAGGGGGATACTATGGCTACACCTTC
TRBJ1-3 TRBD1 TRBV27 NA CASSMNRGGPGNTIYF TGTGCCAGCAGTATGAACAGGGGCGGCCCTGGAAACACCATATATTTT
TRBJ2-7 NA TRBV7-9 NA CASSGAGSMGQYF TGTGCCAGCAGCGGAGCGGGCAGTATGGGGCAGTACTTC
TRBJ1-5 TRBD1 TRBV5-6 NA CASSATGGRQPQHF TGTGCCAGCAGCGCCACAGGGGGCAGGCAGCCCCAGCATTTT
TRBJ2-3 NA TRBV7-8 NA CASSRILRVESTDTQYF TGTGCCAGCAGCCGTATTTTAAGGGTTGAGAGCACAGATACGCAGTATTTT
TRBJ2-5 TRBD2 TRBV4-2 NA CASSQRAGGPLETQYF TGTGCCAGCAGCCAACGAGCGGGAGGGCCGCTAGAGACCCAGTACTTC
TRBJ1-4 NA TRBV27 NA CASSFRAGEKLFF TGTGCCAGCAGTTTCCGGGCAGGAGAAAAACTGTTTTTT
TRBJ2-5 NA TRBV5-4 once CASSSRDFQETQYF TGTGCCAGCAGCTCCCGGGACTTCCAAGAGACCCAGTACTTC
TRBJ1-2 TRBD1 TRBV27 NA CASRPGQAPYGYTF TGTGCCAGCAGACCCGGACAGGCGCCCTATGGCTACACCTTC
TRBJ1-5 TRBD1 TRBV10-3 NA CAISEFTGVDYQPQHF TGTGCCATCAGTGAGTTTACAGGGGTGGACTATCAGCCCCAGCATTTT
TRBJ2-7 TRBD1 TRBV6-4 NA CASSVSGTGAYEQYF TGTGCCAGCAGCGTATCCGGGACAGGAGCCTACGAGCAGTACTTC
TRBJ2-3 NA TRBV9 NA CASSAPADTQYF TGTGCCAGCAGCGCCCCGGCAGATACGCAGTATTTT
TRBJ1-3 TRBD1 TRBV18 NA CASSPNRGPGNTIYF TGTGCCAGCTCACCAAACAGGGGACCTGGAAACACCATATATTTT
TRBJ1-2 NA TRBV28 NA CASSLRDPRTYGYTF TGTGCCAGCAGTTTACGGGACCCTAGGACTTATGGCTACACCTTC
TRBJ2-6 NA TRBV4-2 NA CASSQEGAVSGANVLTF TGTGCCAGCAGCCAAGAGGGGGCGGTATCTGGGGCCAACGTCCTGACTTTC
TRBJ2-7 NA TRBV2 NA CASSVGLDYSTYEQYF TGTGCCAGCAGTGTCGGCCTGGACTACTCGACCTACGAGCAGTACTTC
TRBJ2-2 TRBD2 TRBV5-1 NA CASSQTSGLIGELFF TGCGCCAGCAGTCAGACTAGCGGGTTGATCGGGGAGCTGTTTTTT
TRBJ1-2 NA TRBV6-4 NA CASTPGRGNYGYTF TGTGCCAGCACTCCGGGACGGGGCAACTATGGCTACACCTTC
TRBJ2-7 NA TRBV5-1 NA CASSSNTGAGYEQYF TGCGCCAGCAGCTCAAATACAGGGGCGGGGTACGAGCAGTACTTC
TRBJ2-2 NA TRBV9 NA CASSSAVTGPTGELFF TGTGCCAGCAGCAGCGCTGTGACTGGGCCAACCGGGGAGCTGTTTTTT
TRBJ2-3 NA TRBV5-5 NA CASSFGGVRTDTQYF TGTGCCAGCAGCTTTGGAGGGGTCCGCACAGATACGCAGTATTTT
TRBJ2-4 TRBD2 TRBV28 once CASTRGVGNIQYF TGTGCCAGCACCCGGGGGGTGGGAAACATTCAGTACTTC
TRBJ2-2 NA TRBV19 NA CASSRGGPGSAYTGELFF TGTGCCAGTAGTAGGGGGGGCCCAGGAAGTGCGTACACCGGGGAGCTGTTTTTT
TRBJ2-7 NA TRBV9 NA CASSLSGLSYEQYF TGTGCCAGCAGCTTATCGGGGCTATCCTACGAGCAGTACTTC
TRBJ1-5 NA TRBV2 NA CASSDKYSNQPQHF TGTGCCAGCAGTGATAAATATAGCAATCAGCCCCAGCATTTT
TRBJ2-7 TRBD2 TRBV11-2 NA CASTERLASGRRYEQYF TGTGCCAGCACCGAAAGGCTGGCTAGCGGGAGGAGGTACGAGCAGTACTTC
TRBJ2-3 NA TRBV4-3 NA CASSQLGSTDTQYF TGCGCCAGCAGCCAATTAGGGAGCACAGATACGCAGTATTTT